This TCR beta chain was retrieved from a study of T cell repertoires in cytomegalovirus infection. Across the study: In the study, CMV epitopes included recently identified HLA-C-restricted and well-studied HLA-B-restricted ones.

From the reads, TCRdb called clonotypes with MiXCR, one entry per CDR3 protein. The table records 80,000 to 90,000 distinct CDR3 sequences, about half of them present only once. In regard to this clonotype: Its antigen is still unknown.

Findings and caveats of the study: Identification of carriers of CMV plus the relevant HLA was achieved through cumulative public TCR beta family frequency.

The sequences come from CD8+ T cells from cultured PBMCs, collected from culture after CMV antigen stimulation. The source is a human donor in good health (CMV status not recorded). Some clones in this sample may be carry-over from other donors' samples.

In DNA form, the CDR3 reads TGTGCCAGCAGTGAAGTCGTAGGGGAAGACACTGAAGCTTTCTTT. Translated: CASSEVVGEDTEAFF. V is TRBV2 and J is TRBJ1-1, with D perhaps matching TRBD1 (5 bases). V lost 1 base, J lost 3 bases, and 12 bases lay in between. This CDR3 comprises 15 residues. Germline V gene data show CDR1 as SNHLY and CDR2 as FYNNEI.